This passage covers 16 T cell receptor beta chains from one sample sequenced in a study of shared clonotypes between healthy human individuals. The repertoire was sequenced with immunoSEQ multiplex PCR; TCRdb's copy has only in-frame clones and lacks some. The sample consists of 950,000 to 1,100,000 clones, about 70% of them appearing once. The sequenced sample was memory CD4+ T cells sorted from blood. Subset specified: CD45RA-negative fraction. All receptors come from a man aged 18 to 29 in good health.

This clone was seen only a few times. One junction end disagrees with the germline gene, perhaps due to a read error. The V call is TRBV6-6, the J call TRBJ2-7; TRBD1 matches 10 bases. The germline V gene has CDR1 MNHNY and CDR2 SVGAGI (reference sequence). The CDR3 covers 12 residues. CDR3 loop: CASRSPGQGISF. CDR3 coding DNA: TGTGCCAGCAGGTCTCCGGGACAGGGGATAAGCTTC.

The chain carries TRBV2 and TRBJ2-7; D might be TRBD2 (5 bases). Deletions cut 4 bases from V and 7 bases from J, with 11 bases between. Germline assignment: CDR1 SNHLY and CDR2 FYNNEI. This CDR3 comprises 12 residues. DNA for the CDR3: TGTGCCAGCAGTGTAAGTTCGGGGGAGCAGTACTTC. Amino acid sequence: CASSVSSGEQYF.

The chain employs TRBV21-1 and TRBJ1-6. TRBV21-1 constitutes a pseudogene. The CDR3 totals 15 residues. For the CDR3, the DNA is TGTGCCAGCAGCAAAGAGACGGAATTGCGATCACCCCTCCACTTT. Encoded protein: CASSKETELRSPLHF.

This clone has only one observation. The chain couples TRBV6-1 to TRBJ2-7; the D is unclear. The CDR3 has 12 residues. Germline CDR1 reads MNHNS; CDR2 reads SASEGT. The V gene lost 5 bases and the J gene lost 3 bases, with 8 bases spanning the gap. The CDR3 region is CASSLSNYEQYF. DNA of the CDR3: TGTGCCAGCAGTCTGTCCAACTACGAGCAGTACTTC.

This clone has a single count. This chain joins TRBV2 and TRBJ2-4; 9 bases agree with TRBD1. Germline V CDR1 and CDR2: SNHLY, FYNNEI. Unmatched junction bases numbered 7, after V lost 6 bases and J lost 7 bases. This CDR3 spans 14 amino acids. CDR3 amino acids: CASSEFDRGNIQYF. CDR3 DNA sequence: TGTGCCAGCAGCGAGTTCGACAGGGGGAACATTCAGTACTTC.

This sequence joins TRBV27 and TRBJ1-6, with 9 bases aligning to TRBD1. This CDR3 has 16 residues. V lost 3 bases, J lost 9 bases, and 9 bases stayed unmatched. Germline values: CDR1 MNHEY, CDR2 SMNVEV (reference sequence). The CDR3 DNA is TGTGCCAGCAGTTTCTCCATTCGGGACAGGGTTTCACCCCTCCACTTT. This codes for CASSFSIRDRVSPLHF.

This clone was detected only a few times. DNA of the CDR3: TGTGCCAGCAGCTTCGTGACTAGCGGTTACAATGAGCAGTTCTTC. The encoded protein is CASSFVTSGYNEQFF. This rearrangement joins TRBV7-2 to TRBJ2-1; 9 bases are a match to TRBD2. The V and J ends lost 3 bases and 4 bases, in that order; junction bases with no gene match: 4. The germline gives CDR1 SGHTA, CDR2 FQGNSA. This CDR3 comprises 15 residues. The variable domain in full, with the rest retrieved from reference TRBV7-2 and TRBJ2-1, is GAGVSQSPSNKVTEKGKDVELRCDPISGHTALYWYRQSLGQGLEFLIYFQGNSAPDKSGLPSDRFSAERTGGSVSTLTIQRTQQEDSAVYLCASSFVTSGYNEQFFGPGTRLTVL.

The chain uses TRBV10-3 and TRBJ2-7, with TRBD1 matching 9 bases. Germline V lookup: CDR1 ENHRY, CDR2 SYGVKD. The CDR3 is made up of 15 amino acids. Trimming cost V 2 bases and J 5 bases; bases outside gene matches: 7. The CDR3 loop is CAISENEQGADEQYF. As DNA, the CDR3 is TGTGCCATCAGTGAGAACGAACAGGGGGCTGACGAGCAGTACTTC.

This clone appeared a few times. This chain joins TRBV6-5 and TRBJ1-2; 8 bases agree with TRBD1. Germline CDR1 MNHEY, CDR2 SVGAGI. The CDR3 covers 16 residues. V was pared by 4 bases and J by 4 bases, with 11 bases of the junction left unmatched. CDR3 in DNA: TGTGCCAGCAGTTCCCCCCTCGACAGGGGATTCTATGGCTACACCTTC. Protein product: CASSSPLDRGFYGYTF.

This clone was seen only once. CDR3 coding DNA: TGTGCCAGCTCACCGCAGATGGGACAGAACACCGGGGAGCTGTTTTTT. This translates into CASSPQMGQNTGELFF. This chain uses TRBV18 with TRBJ2-2, with D possibly matching TRBD1 (6 bases). V lost 3 bases, J lost 1 base, and 12 bases lay in between. Germline loops: CDR1 KGHSH, CDR2 LQKENI. The CDR3 spans 16 residues.

The chain couples TRBV10-3 to TRBJ2-7; D is uncertain. The CDR3 runs to 13 residues. V dropped 4 bases and J dropped 0 bases, with 7 bases sitting between them. Germline V gene data show CDR1 as ENHRY and CDR2 as SYGVKD. The CDR3 region is CAISVDNSYEQYF. For the CDR3, the DNA is TGTGCCATCAGTGTTGACAACTCCTACGAGCAGTACTTC.

The chain joins TRBV6-1 to TRBJ2-7; 16 bases are a match to TRBD2. Trimming at V came to 10 bases and at J to 4 bases, leaving 4 bases not matched to a gene. The CDR3 runs to 14 residues. Germline V gene lookup returns CDR1 MNHNS and CDR2 SASEGT. The chain's CDR3 is CATGTSGGAYEQYF. The CDR3 DNA is TGTGCCACCGGGACTAGCGGGGGGGCTTACGAGCAGTACTTC.

This clone was observed a few times. The chain recombines TRBV6-6 with TRBJ2-1, with TRBD1 matching 11 bases. CDR1 is MNHNY and CDR2 is SVGAGI in the germline V gene (reference sequence). The CDR3 length is 16 residues. Trimming took 6 bases from V and 6 from J; bases not matched to a gene: 10. The CDR3 DNA sequence: TGTGCCAGCAGGGACACCGGGACAGGGGGGAGCAATGAGCAGTTCTTC. This encodes CASRDTGTGGSNEQFF.

This chain uses TRBV6-5 with TRBJ2-3; D tentatively fits TRBD1 or TRBD2 (5 bases each). Trimming left V 6 bases short and J 3 bases short, with 16 bases between. This CDR3 has 15 residues. Germline CDR1 reads MNHEY; CDR2 reads SVGAGI. CDR3 nucleotides: TGTGCCAGCAGCCCCCGGGGCTCCCCAACAGATACGCAGTATTTT. This translates into CASSPRGSPTDTQYF.

There are a few counts of this clone. This rearrangement joins TRBV5-1 to TRBJ2-5; D might be TRBD2 (6 bases). In germline, CDR1 is SGHRS, CDR2 YFSETQ. V shed 1 base and J shed 5 bases, with 12 bases lying between them. This CDR3 spans 14 amino acids. CDR3 protein: CASSLRGGAETQYF. The CDR3 DNA reads TGCGCCAGCAGCTTGAGGGGCGGGGCGGAGACCCAGTACTTC.

The rearrangement uses TRBV5-1 and TRBJ1-4, with TRBD1 identical over 7 bases. Germline CDR1 SGHRS, CDR2 YFSETQ. The junction had 7 bases not matched to a gene; V was cut back by 4 bases and J by 4 bases. This CDR3 is built from 15 residues. The CDR3 reads CASSPGGQYNEKLFF. The CDR3 DNA reads TGCGCCAGCAGCCCTGGGGGACAGTATAATGAAAAACTGTTTTTT.